This T cell receptor (delta chain) was retrieved from a study of gamma-delta T cells after stem cell transplantation. This clone was counted only a few times. TCRdb reanalysed the RT-PCR reads via CATT. The sample includes approximately 940 delta-chain clones, 13% of them seen just once. The V segment lost 0 bases and the J segment 2 bases; nucleotides outside the gene matches: 12. The CDR3 runs to 19 residues. Looked up from germline, CDR1 is GEAIGNYY and CDR2 is EKD. This chain links TRDV2 with TRDJ1; TRDD3 matches at 12 bases. This clonotype originated in a human donor. It is not recorded whose cells these are; they may come from a transplant donor. What was sequenced was gamma-delta T cells. The CDR3 here is CACDTEFLGDTRKTDKLIF. The CDR3 DNA sequence: TGTGCCTGTGACACCGAATTTCTGGGGGATACGCGGAAAACCGATAAACTCATCTTT.